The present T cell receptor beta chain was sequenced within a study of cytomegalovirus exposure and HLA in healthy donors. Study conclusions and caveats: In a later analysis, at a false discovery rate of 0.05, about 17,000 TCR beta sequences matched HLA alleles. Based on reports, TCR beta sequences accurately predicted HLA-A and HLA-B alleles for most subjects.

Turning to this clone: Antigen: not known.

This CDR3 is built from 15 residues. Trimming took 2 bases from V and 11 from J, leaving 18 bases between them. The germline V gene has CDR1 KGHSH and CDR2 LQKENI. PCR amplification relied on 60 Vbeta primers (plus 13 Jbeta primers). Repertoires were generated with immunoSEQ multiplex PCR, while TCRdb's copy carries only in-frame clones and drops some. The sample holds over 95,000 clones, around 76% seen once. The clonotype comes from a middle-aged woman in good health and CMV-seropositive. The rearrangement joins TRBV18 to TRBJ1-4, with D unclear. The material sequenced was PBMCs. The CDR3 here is CASSPYTTATSKLFF. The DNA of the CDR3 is TGTGCCAGCTCACCATACACAACAGCCACAAGCAAACTGTTTTTT.